This T cell receptor (beta chain) is drawn from a study of metastatic and nonmetastatic thyroid tumors. This clone was recorded at least ten times. Patients were all untreated before their thyroid surgery. Using MiXCR, TCRdb re-called clones from the PCR reads. The sample holds about 40,000 clones, 10% to 12% seen once. J was trimmed by 0 bases and V by 6 bases; bases with no gene match: 5. Germline CDR1 SNHLY, CDR2 FYNNEI. CDR3 length equals 15 residues. The chain combines TRBV2 with TRBJ2-7; 10 bases agree with TRBD1. The TCR comes from a female donor with papillary thyroid cancer or a benign thyroid nodule (not recorded which). Some clones in this sample may be carry-over from other donors' samples. The sample comprised blood. Here the CDR3 reads CASRDRTGGSYEQYF. The CDR3 nucleotides are TGTGCCAGCAGAGACCGGACAGGGGGCTCCTACGAGCAGTACTTC.